Presented here are 27 T cell receptor beta chains from one specimen sequenced in a study of cytomegalovirus exposure and HLA in healthy donors. The PCR contained 60 Vbeta and 13 Jbeta primers. Profiled with immunoSEQ multiplex PCR; TCRdb holds only in-frame clones, not every one. The table has tens of thousands of clones, roughly 80% seen once. The sample consisted of PBMCs. These TCRs come from a man aged 30 to 45 in good health and CMV-seronegative.

The chain combines TRBV2 with TRBJ2-1; possible D gene TRBD2, 5 bases. The CDR3 totals 14 residues. Germline lookup yields CDR1 SNHLY and CDR2 FYNNEI. The V and J ends lost 4 bases and 1 base respectively, with 8 bases between them. CDR3 DNA sequence: TGTGCCAGCAGTGTGGACTCGTCCTACAATGAGCAGTTCTTC. This encodes CASSVDSSYNEQFF.

The chain carries TRBV5-6 and TRBJ2-1; 9 bases agree with TRBD2. The trim removed 4 bases at V and 7 bases at J, leaving 12 bases unmatched. Germline CDR1 SGHDT, CDR2 YYEEEE. The CDR3 covers 16 residues. CDR3 sequence reads: CASSALAGARGNEQFF. The CDR3 coding sequence is TGTGCCAGCAGCGCCTTAGCGGGAGCCAGAGGAAATGAGCAGTTCTTC.

This chain's CDR3 is CASSFWTGVTDTQYF. The CDR3, as DNA: TGTGCCAGCAGTTTTTGGACAGGGGTGACAGATACGCAGTATTTT. V is TRBV27 and J is TRBJ2-3; 9 positions match TRBD1. J was trimmed by 3 bases and V by 3 bases; bases with no gene match: 4. Germline V gives CDR1 MNHEY, CDR2 SMNVEV (reference sequence). The CDR3 is 15 amino acids.

This clone was counted a few times. The genes are TRBV7-2 and TRBJ1-2; D gene unclear. The V gene lost 11 bases and the J gene lost 7 bases, with 26 bases spanning the gap. The CDR3 extends over 15 amino acids. The V gene's germline CDR1 is SGHTA and CDR2 FQGNSA. CDR3 sequence (DNA): TGTGCCGAAACGAAGAGGGCAGGCGGATCAGGTGGCTACACCTTC. Protein sequence: CAETKRAGGSGGYTF. Based on the CDR3 plus reference TRBV7-2 and TRBJ1-2, the full variable domain is GAGVSQSPSNKVTEKGKDVELRCDPISGHTALYWYRQSLGQGLEFLIYFQGNSAPDKSGLPSDRFSAERTGGSVSTLTIQRTQQEDSAVYLCAETKRAGGSGGYTFGSGTRLTVV.

This chain joins TRBV7-9 and TRBJ1-1; weak D call: TRBD1 (5 bases). The CDR3 covers 16 residues. V was cut by 1 base and J by 11 bases, with 23 bases left in between. Germline values: CDR1 SEHNR, CDR2 FQNEAQ (reference sequence). The chain's CDR3 is CASSLGRATTMEGAFF. DNA of the CDR3: TGTGCCAGCAGCTTAGGCAGGGCCACCACGATGGAAGGGGCTTTCTTT.

This clone turned up a few times. The rearrangement joins TRBV27 to TRBJ1-5; the match to TRBD1 covers 9 bases. Trimming at V came to 2 bases and at J to 4 bases, leaving 6 bases not matched to a gene. The CDR3 consists of 16 residues. Germline V gene data show CDR1 as MNHEY and CDR2 as SMNVEV (reference sequence). CDR3 bases: TGTGCCAGCAGTTTAAACAGGGGGCTAACAAATCAGCCCCAGCATTTT. Its translation: CASSLNRGLTNQPQHF.

V and J are TRBV5-4 and TRBJ2-4, with D perhaps matching TRBD1 (5 bases). The V gene lost 2 bases and the J gene lost 0 bases, with 9 bases spanning the gap. Germline lookup yields CDR1 SGHNT and CDR2 YYREEE (reference sequence). The CDR3 contains 15 residues. The CDR3 spells CASSLGGAAKNIQYF. The CDR3 DNA reads as TGTGCCAGCAGCTTAGGTGGGGCAGCCAAAAACATTCAGTACTTC. Filled out from reference TRBV5-4 and TRBJ2-4, the complete variable domain reads ETGVTQSPTHLIKTRGQQVTLRCSSQSGHNTVSWYQQALGQGPQFIFQYYREEENGRGNFPPRFSGLQFPNYSSELNVNALELDDSALYLCASSLGGAAKNIQYFGAGTRLSVL.

The rearrangement links TRBV21-1 to TRBJ2-5; the table's D gene call, TRBD1, was not cross checked with the DNA. TRBV21-1 corresponds to a pseudogene. CDR3 size: 14 residues. The CDR3 DNA reads as TGTGCCAGCAGCACCCGACATTCGAAAGAGACCCAGTACTTC. Translated, it gives CASSTRHSKETQYF.

The chain joins TRBV27 to TRBJ2-7; D gene ambiguous. CDR3 length: 14 residues. Trimming removed 3 bases from V and 1 base from J, with 10 bases in between. Germline values: CDR1 MNHEY, CDR2 SMNVEV (reference sequence). This CDR3 is CASSFAETSYEQYF. The CDR3 DNA is TGTGCCAGCAGTTTCGCGGAAACTTCCTACGAGCAGTACTTC.

J is TRBJ1-4 and V is TRBV7-9; the D gene is possibly TRBD1 (6 bases). This CDR3 is 14 amino acids long. Trimming pared 3 bases from V and 7 bases from J, leaving 12 bases between. The germline gives CDR1 SEHNR, CDR2 FQNEAQ (reference sequence). The CDR3 DNA reads as TGTGCCAGCAGCTTGGACAGCCTACGTGAAAAACTGTTTTTT. Translating gives CASSLDSLREKLFF.

For the CDR3, the DNA is TGTGCCAGTCGACAGGGTTTAGGAGAGACCCAGTACTTC. Its protein is CASRQGLGETQYF. V is TRBV19 and J is TRBJ2-5, with 7 bases identical to TRBD1. Per the germline V gene, CDR1 is LNHDA and CDR2 is SQIVND (reference sequence). The length of the CDR3 is 13 residues. V shed 8 bases and J 4 bases; nucleotides not matched to a gene: 7.

The chain has TRBV18 and TRBJ2-3; possibly TRBD2 for D (5 bases). CDR3 size: 14 residues. Germline loops: CDR1 KGHSH, CDR2 LQKENI. Trimming took 2 bases from V and 3 from J, leaving 9 bases between them. The CDR3 protein is CASSPMSGTDTQYF. DNA for the CDR3: TGTGCCAGCTCACCAATGTCGGGGACAGATACGCAGTATTTT.

This clone appeared a single time. The rearrangement joins TRBV10-3 to TRBJ1-1, with 8 bases lining up with TRBD1. Germline V gene sequence: CDR1 ENHRY, CDR2 SYGVKD. The CDR3 sequence is 15 residues long. The V and J ends lost 3 bases and 1 base, in that order; junction bases with no gene match: 4. The CDR3 reads CAISDRTGKNTEAFF. The CDR3 nucleotides read TGTGCCATCAGTGATCGGACAGGGAAGAACACTGAAGCTTTCTTT.

The chain links TRBV11-1 to TRBJ2-1; 8 nucleotides match TRBD1. The J segment lost 5 bases and the V segment lost 5 bases, leaving 8 bases of the junction unmatched. This CDR3 spans 15 amino acids. The germline gives CDR1 SGHAT, CDR2 FQDESV (reference sequence). CDR3 nucleotide sequence: TGTGCCAGCAGCCCAAAGTGGGACAGGCACAATGAGCAGTTCTTC. Translating gives CASSPKWDRHNEQFF. The whole variable domain, filled in from reference TRBV11-1 and TRBJ2-1, reads EAEVAQSPRYKITEKSQAVAFWCDPISGHATLYWYRQILGQGPELLVQFQDESVVDDSQLPKDRFSAERLKGVDSTLKIQPAELGDSAMYLCASSPKWDRHNEQFFGPGTRLTVL.

The V call is TRBV28, the J call TRBJ1-6; a possible D gene is TRBD1 (6 bases). CDR1 and CDR2 (germline): MDHEN, SYDVKM. The CDR3 length is 13 residues. Trimming took off 11 bases at V and 8 bases at J, with 16 bases between the two ends. The CDR3 is CALGGGGHSPLHF. The CDR3 DNA sequence: TGTGCCCTGGGGGGAGGGGGTCATTCACCCCTCCACTTT.

V is TRBV7-9 and J is TRBJ1-5, with no clear D. Germline V lookup: CDR1 SEHNR, CDR2 FQNEAQ (reference sequence). V lost 11 bases, J lost 4 bases, and 15 bases lay in between. The CDR3 runs to 13 residues. Written as DNA, the CDR3 is TGTGCCGTCGCGGGAGGCCTTAATCAGCCCCAGCATTTT. Protein product: CAVAGGLNQPQHF.

J is TRBJ2-1 and V is TRBV30; 8 positions match TRBD2. The V and J ends lost 2 bases and 5 bases, in that order; junction bases with no gene match: 8. Germline V gene lookup returns CDR1 GTSNPN and CDR2 SVGIG (reference sequence). The CDR3 contains 15 residues. CDR3 amino acids: CAWSHGTSRNNEQFF. In DNA form, the CDR3 reads TGTGCCTGGAGTCACGGGACTAGTAGAAACAATGAGCAGTTCTTC.

This chain connects TRBV6-5 to TRBJ1-2, with 11 positions matching TRBD1. Germline CDR1 is MNHEY and CDR2 is SVGAGI. J lost 5 bases, V lost 10 bases, and 12 bases had no gene match. This CDR3 comprises 15 residues. The CDR3 sequence: CATGQGAPYEYGYTF. The CDR3 DNA is TGTGCCACCGGACAGGGGGCCCCCTATGAGTATGGCTACACCTTC.

V and J are TRBV18 and TRBJ1-4; TRBD1 aligns across 7 bases. V was pared by 4 bases and J by 6 bases, with 5 bases of the junction left unmatched. The CDR3 contains 14 residues. Germline lookup yields CDR1 KGHSH and CDR2 LQKENI. The CDR3 sequence is CASSQGALYEKLFF. The DNA for the CDR3 is TGTGCCAGCTCACAGGGGGCCCTGTATGAAAAACTGTTTTTT.

The rearrangement uses TRBV10-1 and TRBJ1-5, with TRBD1 as a possible D gene (5 bases). V lost 6 bases and J 0 bases, leaving 12 bases between the germline ends. Germline values: CDR1 WNHNN, CDR2 SYGVQD (reference sequence). This CDR3 comprises 15 residues. The CDR3 DNA reads TGCGCCAGCAGCAAGGACACGCTTAGCAATCAGCCCCAGCATTTT. Translation gives CASSKDTLSNQPQHF.

V gene TRBV11-3 combines with J gene TRBJ2-1; 7 bases are a match to TRBD1. This CDR3 has 17 residues. V gave up 5 bases and J gave up 0 bases; unmatched junction bases: 10. The V gene's germline CDR1 is SGHNT and CDR2 YENEEA. CDR3 sequence (DNA): TGTGCCAGCAGCCGAGGACAGGCCTTTAGCTCCTACAATGAGCAGTTCTTC. It translates to CASSRGQAFSSYNEQFF.

The chain employs TRBV5-1 and TRBJ1-1, with D perhaps TRBD1 (5 bases). CDR1 and CDR2 from the germline V gene are SGHRS and YFSETQ. Trimming took off 0 bases at V and 4 bases at J, with 10 bases between the two ends. CDR3 length: 14 residues. The CDR3 spells CASSLGGGTTEAFF. DNA for the CDR3: TGCGCCAGCAGCTTGGGTGGGGGGACCACTGAAGCTTTCTTT.

The rearrangement joins TRBV2 to TRBJ1-6, with D possibly being TRBD1 (5 bases). This CDR3 is 17 amino acids long. The germline V gene has CDR1 SNHLY and CDR2 FYNNEI. Trimming shortened V by 2 bases and J by 2 bases, and 13 bases separated the two germline ends. The CDR3, as DNA: TGTGCCAGCAGTGAATACGGGGGTGCAACCTATAATTCACCCCTCCACTTT. Its protein product is CASSEYGGATYNSPLHF.

V and J are TRBV6-5 and TRBJ2-5; D is uncertain. The V gene's germline CDR1 is MNHEY and CDR2 SVGAGI. The CDR3 contains 13 residues. V shed 0 bases and J shed 4 bases, with 6 bases lying between them. This CDR3 reads CASSYSGRETQYF. For the CDR3, the DNA is TGTGCCAGCAGTTACTCGGGCAGAGAGACCCAGTACTTC.

The chain links TRBV11-2 to TRBJ2-5, with 7 bases fitting TRBD1. The assigned J gene may be wrong: the sequence end matches TRBJ2-7 better. The CDR3 has 14 amino acids. Germline V CDR1 and CDR2: SGHAT, FQNNGV. In DNA, the CDR3 is TGTGCCAGCAGCCACAGGGGTCTCACCTACGAGCAGTACTTC. Amino acids: CASSHRGLTYEQYF.

The chain carries TRBV19 and TRBJ2-4; D perhaps matches TRBD1 (5 bases). V lost 3 bases and J lost 3, with 21 bases in between. Germline loops: CDR1 LNHDA, CDR2 SQIVND (reference sequence). The CDR3 loop spans 18 amino acids. The DNA for the CDR3 is TGTGCCAGTAGTATCGGTTATAGGGGCAGGAAGTACAAAAACATTCAGTACTTC. It specifies CASSIGYRGRKYKNIQYF.

This clone was found once. Other nucleotide sequences in the sample specify the same CDR3. The J gene is TRBJ2-7, the V gene TRBV28, with D perhaps matching TRBD1 (5 bases). Trimming cost V 10 bases and J 0 bases, with 13 bases left between them. Germline lookup yields CDR1 MDHEN and CDR2 SYDVKM. The CDR3 spans 13 residues. DNA of the CDR3: TGTGCCACCCTGGGGCAGAACTCCTACGAGCAGTACTTC. It is translated as CATLGQNSYEQYF.